The sequence of this TCR beta chain was determined in a study of T cells after yellow fever vaccination (dated by TCRdb to between 2017 and 2020). Study-wide context: The SMART-Seq v4 Ultra Low Input RNA kit was used to prepare libraries from fractions with low cell numbers. Bulk TCR alpha and beta repertoires were sequenced longitudinally to track T-cell clones before and after primary and booster YFV17D yellow fever vaccination. Two healthy male donors, one aged 18 to 30 and one aged 30 to 39 years, made up the cohort. Blood samples were taken at several timepoints before and after primary and secondary immunization, and bulk PBMC replicates and cell subsets were isolated.

This clonotype showed up many times. Its antigen specificity is not known. Qualities for individual bases were not recorded, and no much larger clone is one base off. Findings and caveats that apply to the study as a whole: Most clones expanded after primary vaccination (about 95% of CD4 and roughly 90% of CD8) were re-detected after the booster, suggesting that broad memory maintenance occurred. The secondary T-cell response was weaker than the primary response but faster, peaking on day 5 instead of day 15. Because only a couple of donors were included in the study, the extent to which the findings can be generalized is limited. Because abundant contaminating clonotypes from the bulk population could be contained in FACS-sorted repertoires, computational filtering was required. A small share of clonotypes was detected in both CD4 and CD8 compartments, with the overlap likely arising from convergent recombination.

Sample treatment or condition, as interpreted from the label and publication: live attenuated yellow fever vaccine strain. At each blood-draw timepoint, two biological replicates of bulk PBMCs were obtained. A standard Ficoll-Paque protocol was used to isolate PBMCs from peripheral blood. TriZol was used to extract RNA from bulk PBMCs, CD4 and CD8 fractions, and dextramer-positive and dextramer-negative fractions. Relative to germline, V is 0 bases shorter and J is 2 bases shorter, with 12 bases between their ends. The CDR3 runs 15 amino acids, cysteine and phenylalanine included. The CDR3 DNA has 45 bases and is translated from base 1. The germline V gene (reference sequence) yields DFQATT for CDR1 and SNEGSKA for CDR2. Instrument on record: Illumina NovaSeq 6000. Synthesis of TCR cDNA relied on 5'RACE template switching, a step that introduced a universal primer site along with unique molecular identifiers. Priming of cDNA synthesis was performed from both the TCR alpha and TCR beta constant segments. Libraries were amplified in two PCR steps, with sample barcodes and sequencing adapters added in the second step. Sequencing of libraries was performed on Illumina HiSeq 2500 (2x100 bp) or NovaSeq (2x150 bp). The published analysis was carried out like this. MIGEC was used to demultiplex reads and collapse the reads into UMI consensus sequences, and MiXCR was used for V(D)J alignment. Clonotypes responding to the vaccine were identified with edgeR on replicate PBMC samples, with the criteria of FDR below 0.01 and a log2 fold change above 5 up to day 15. CD4 or CD8 identity was assigned to each bulk clonotype according to whether the clonotype was present at higher abundance in the sequenced CD4 repertoire or the sequenced CD8 repertoire. In TCRdb, the public reads were trimmed at Q25 with fastp and aligned with MiXCR, with productive beta chains retained. Each entry merges the rows of one CDR3 protein and shows their most common DNA and genes. The V and J calls were not made by the authors but by TCRdb's processing. This sample has around 320,000 distinct CDR3 sequences in its table, and 4% to 5.5% of those were observed once. The ten largest make up approximately 20% of the sample.

The sequence was obtained from a man aged 18 to 30 who received the YFV17D yellow fever vaccine. The sequencing here drew on PBMCs, taken 15 days after the yellow fever booster vaccination. In this chain, TRBV20-1 is recombined with TRBJ2-3; the best D guess is TRBD2, with 5 bases matching. Here is the DNA: TGCAGTGCTAGAGAGGGGAGACGTTCCACAGATACGCAGTATTTT. Translated, it gives CSAREGRRSTDTQYF.